Each of the 10 T cell receptor beta chains below was sequenced from the same sample in a study of blood T cell repertoires in COVID-19. Sequencing used immunoSEQ multiplex PCR; TCRdb keeps in-frame clones, though not all of them. The sample carries around 63,000 clones, roughly 86% recorded once. Material: peripheral blood. All receptors derive from a man in his 60s with acute or convalescent COVID-19.

The rearrangement links TRBV2 to TRBJ2-5, with D perhaps TRBD2 (6 bases). In germline, CDR1 is SNHLY, CDR2 FYNNEI. The V end was cut by 8 bases, the J end by 2 bases, with 12 bases between. The CDR3 runs to 13 residues. CDR3 in amino acids: CASGGTVQETQYF. The CDR3 DNA reads as TGTGCCAGCGGGGGGACGGTTCAAGAGACCCAGTACTTC.

V usage is TRBV4-3 and J usage is TRBJ2-1, with D unresolved. Germline V CDR1 and CDR2: LGHNA, YSLEER. Trimming cost V 2 bases and J 0 bases, with 5 bases left between them. The CDR3 contains 14 residues. The CDR3 is CASSQPGSYNEQFF. In DNA form, the CDR3 reads TGCGCCAGCAGCCAACCGGGCTCCTACAATGAGCAGTTCTTC.

The V call is TRBV5-6, the J call TRBJ1-2; unclear D gene. CDR1 and CDR2 from the germline V gene are SGHDT and YYEEEE. The V gene lost 5 bases and the J gene lost 4 bases, with 12 bases spanning the gap. This CDR3 has 13 residues. The CDR3 protein is CASRFGSRYGYTF. In DNA, the CDR3 is TGTGCCAGCAGGTTTGGCTCCCGCTATGGCTACACCTTC. Full variable domain (remainder filled in from reference TRBV5-6 and TRBJ1-2): DAGVTQSPTHLIKTRGQQVTLRCSPKSGHDTVSWYQQALGQGPQFIFQYYEEEERQRGNFPDRFSGHQFPNYSSELNVNALLLGDSALYLCASRFGSRYGYTFGSGTRLTVV.

The chain combines TRBV4-2 with TRBJ1-1, with 7 bases matching TRBD1. Germline V gene sequence: CDR1 LGHNA, CDR2 YNFKEQ. Trimming cost V 0 bases and J 0 bases; bases outside gene matches: 7. The CDR3 runs to 17 residues. The CDR3 sequence: CASSQDNEGAVNTEAFF. In DNA form, the CDR3 reads TGTGCCAGCAGCCAAGATAATGAGGGGGCGGTGAACACTGAAGCTTTCTTT.

The J gene is TRBJ1-1, the V gene TRBV11-2, with D perhaps matching TRBD1 (6 bases). The length of the CDR3 is 14 residues. V was pared by 5 bases and J by 0 bases, with 10 bases between. Germline CDR1 is SGHAT and CDR2 is FQNNGV. Here the CDR3 reads CASSKGTMNTEAFF. The CDR3 nucleotides are TGTGCCAGCAGCAAAGGGACAATGAACACTGAAGCTTTCTTT.

The chain links TRBV4-3 to TRBJ1-3, with no clear D. Trimming pared 0 bases from V and 2 bases from J, leaving 5 bases between. The CDR3 runs to 14 residues. Germline-derived CDR1 and CDR2 are LGHNA and YSLEER. The chain's CDR3 is CASSQDRTGNTIYF. The CDR3 DNA reads as TGCGCCAGCAGCCAAGACAGGACTGGAAACACCATATATTTT.

This clone was seen only a few times. CDR3 in amino acids: CASSAADNSPLHF. The CDR3 DNA reads TGTGCCAGCAGCGCCGCGGATAATTCACCCCTCCACTTT. This rearrangement joins TRBV9 to TRBJ1-6; D gene uncertain. V shed 3 bases and J shed 5 bases, with 6 bases lying between them. The CDR3 is 13 amino acids. Germline V gene lookup returns CDR1 SGDLS and CDR2 YYNGEE.

This clone was counted between two and nine times. The V gene is TRBV7-2, the J gene TRBJ2-1; 8 bases are a match to TRBD2. This CDR3 has 14 amino acids. V lost 3 bases, J lost 5 bases, and 3 bases stayed unmatched. The germline CDR1 and CDR2 sequences are SGHTA and FQGNSA. CDR3 nucleotides: TGTGCCAGCAGCTTCGGGGGGGTCGACAATGAGCAGTTCTTC. It encodes CASSFGGVDNEQFF.

V gene TRBV24-1 combines with J gene TRBJ1-5; no clear D gene. The germline gives CDR1 KGHDR, CDR2 SFDVKD. The CDR3 totals 15 residues. The germline V and J ends were trimmed by 4 bases and 3 bases, with 12 bases remaining between them. The CDR3 spells CATSDPGFDNQPQHF. The CDR3 nucleotides are TGTGCCACCAGTGACCCGGGTTTTGACAATCAGCCCCAGCATTTT.

The V gene is TRBV5-6, the J gene TRBJ1-6; TRBD1 is a possible D gene (6 bases). V lost 4 bases and J 9 bases, leaving 17 bases between the germline ends. Germline CDR1 SGHDT, CDR2 YYEEEE. The CDR3 covers 15 residues. The CDR3 spells CASSPQGGRSSPLHF. The CDR3 coding sequence is TGTGCCAGCAGCCCACAGGGTGGGCGGAGTTCACCCCTCCACTTT.